These 19 T cell receptor beta chains were all obtained from the same sample, sequenced in a study of molecular identifiers for immune sequencing clone quantification. MiXCR, applied by TCRdb to the PCR reads, yields one record per CDR3 protein. Here the sample spans under 75,000 distinct CDR3 sequences, around 19% being singletons. The sample consisted of naive CD8+ T cells from blood, with Jurkat cell RNA spiked in. Subset: FACS-sorted CD8+CD4-CCR7+CD45RA+ naive T cells. These TCRs come from a human donor in good health. Some libraries in this study had Jurkat cell RNA spiked in.

At least ten counts were recorded for this clonotype. The chain recombines TRBV20-1 with TRBJ2-7; D ambiguous. V shed 0 bases and J shed 2 bases, with 14 bases lying between them. The CDR3 covers 15 residues. The V gene's germline CDR1 is DFQATT and CDR2 SNEGSKA (reference sequence). The CDR3 protein is CSARDLGQPPYEQYF. CDR3 nucleotide sequence: TGCAGTGCTAGAGATCTTGGGCAGCCACCCTACGAGCAGTACTTC.

A word on this clonotype: This may come from a read error, since a much larger clone is one base off. This chain uses TRBV29-1 with TRBJ1-1; D gene unclear. Trimming took 3 bases from V and 4 from J, leaving 15 bases between them. There are 14 residues in the CDR3. CDR1 SQVTM and CDR2 ANQGSEA come from the germline V gene. The CDR3 nucleotides are TGCAGCGTTGATGGGTACCCAGGTTGCACTGAAGCTTTCTTT. Translating gives CSVDGYPGCTEAFF.

This clonotype was detected ten times or more. The V call is TRBV2, the J call TRBJ1-1, with a tentative D call TRBD1 (5 bases). Germline V CDR1 and CDR2: SNHLY, FYNNEI. Trimming took off 2 bases at V and 3 bases at J, with 13 bases between the two ends. The CDR3 is 15 residues long. DNA for the CDR3: TGTGCCAGCAGTGAATTAAGGGGTTTGGACACTGAAGCTTTCTTT. Its protein is CASSELRGLDTEAFF.

This clonotype was seen at least ten times. V and J are TRBV4-1 and TRBJ2-7; tentatively, D is TRBD1 (5 bases). Germline CDR1 is MGHRA and CDR2 is YSYEKL. The CDR3 has 14 residues. V was trimmed by 1 base and J by 5 bases, leaving 12 bases between them. DNA of the CDR3: TGCGCCAGCAGCCAAGTTGTAGGGGTTGACGAGCAGTACTTC. Protein sequence: CASSQVVGVDEQYF.

Comment on this clonotype: A much larger clone lies one base from this, so it may be a read error. The chain links TRBV7-9 to TRBJ2-6; D is uncertain. The CDR3 sequence is 12 residues long. Germline CDR1 SEHNR, CDR2 FQNEAQ (reference sequence). CDR3 protein: CASSSVANVLTF. In DNA form, the CDR3 reads TGTGCCAGCAGCTCTGTGGCCAACGTCCTGACTTTC. Filled out from reference TRBV7-9 and TRBJ2-6, the complete variable domain reads DTGVSQNPRHKITKRGQNVTFRCDPISEHNRLYWYRQTLGQGPEFLTYFQNEAQLEKSRLLSDRFSAERPKGSFSTLEIQRTEQGDSAMYLCASSSVANVLTFGAGSRLTVL.

A remark on this clonotype: This sequence may be a read error, since a much larger clone differs from it by one base. The V gene is TRBV11-2, the J gene TRBJ1-5; maybe TRBD1 (5 bases). V was shortened by 4 bases and J by 3 bases, with 10 bases between the two germline ends. The CDR3 runs 14 residues. Germline V gene data show CDR1 as SGHAT and CDR2 as FQNNGV. Written as DNA, the CDR3 is TGTGCCAGCAGCTGGGGGGGAGTCAATCAGCCCCAGCATTTT. Translated, it gives CASSWGGVNQPQHF.

This clonotype was counted between two and nine times. The chain is built from TRBV15 and TRBJ2-7; 7 nucleotides align to TRBD1. Germline loops: CDR1 LNHNV, CDR2 YYDKDF (reference sequence). The CDR3 contains 14 residues. V gave up 6 bases and J gave up 2 bases; unmatched junction bases: 7. The CDR3 sequence: CATRAGTETYEQYF. Written as DNA, the CDR3 is TGTGCCACCAGAGCCGGGACAGAGACCTACGAGCAGTACTTC.

CDR3 amino acids: CASSLEGGRVNEQFF. The CDR3 nucleotides read TGTGCCAGCAGCTTAGAGGGCGGGAGGGTCAATGAGCAGTTCTTC. The chain combines TRBV7-8 with TRBJ2-1, with TRBD2 matching 9 bases. The CDR3 consists of 15 residues. Germline-derived CDR1 and CDR2 are SGHVS and FQNEAQ. Trimming cost V 1 base and J 6 bases; bases outside gene matches: 4.

This clonotype was found many times. This rearrangement joins TRBV19 to TRBJ1-5, with 7 bases identical to TRBD1. J was trimmed by 0 bases and V by 6 bases; bases with no gene match: 17. CDR3 length: 19 residues. Germline CDR1 reads LNHDA; CDR2 reads SQIVND (reference sequence). CDR3 amino acids: CASSTFVGQVDYSNQPQHF. CDR3 DNA: TGTGCCAGTAGCACCTTCGTTGGACAGGTGGACTATAGCAATCAGCCCCAGCATTTT.

This clonotype was detected only a few times. The chain carries TRBV9 and TRBJ2-1; D gene uncertain. The V gene's germline CDR1 is SGDLS and CDR2 YYNGEE. The CDR3 has 13 residues. V lost 0 bases and J lost 7, with 8 bases in between. The CDR3, as DNA: TGTGCCAGCAGCGTAGCTGACGGAAATGAGCAGTTCTTC. Protein product: CASSVADGNEQFF. Supplemented by reference TRBV9 and TRBJ2-1, the full variable domain reads DSGVTQTPKHLITATGQRVTLRCSPRSGDLSVYWYQQSLDQGLQFLIQYYNGEERAKGNILERFSAQQFPDLHSELNLSSLELGDSALYFCASSVADGNEQFFGPGTRLTVL.

This clonotype occurred many times. V is TRBV4-3 and J is TRBJ2-7, with 7 bases aligning to TRBD2. Per germline, CDR1 LGHNA and CDR2 YSLEER. The V gene end was trimmed by 4 bases and the J gene end by 3 bases; junction bases not matched to a gene: 9. The CDR3 totals 15 residues. The CDR3 sequence is CASSPSFAGVYEQYF. CDR3 DNA: TGCGCCAGCAGCCCCAGTTTTGCGGGAGTCTACGAGCAGTACTTC.

This clonotype was found a few times. V gene TRBV25-1 combines with J gene TRBJ2-1, with D unclear. Germline loops: CDR1 MGHDK, CDR2 SYGVNS. The CDR3 is made up of 11 amino acids. V lost 4 bases and J 7 bases, leaving 5 bases between the germline ends. The CDR3 coding sequence is TGTGCCAGCAGTGGGGCAAATGAGCAGTTCTTC. Residues: CASSGANEQFF.

This clonotype was detected ten times or more. The chain links TRBV7-9 to TRBJ2-5; D ambiguous. CDR3 length: 13 residues. The V and J ends lost 4 bases and 3 bases respectively, with 9 bases between them. Germline CDR1 is SEHNR and CDR2 is FQNEAQ (reference sequence). The chain's CDR3 is CASSSWAKETQYF. In DNA, the CDR3 is TGTGCCAGCAGCTCCTGGGCGAAAGAGACCCAGTACTTC.

This clonotype was counted at least ten times. The chain is built from TRBV7-2 and TRBJ2-7, with D possibly TRBD2 on 6 matching bases. CDR1 and CDR2 from the germline V gene are SGHTA and FQGNSA. V lost 3 bases and J 4 bases, leaving 16 bases between the germline ends. This CDR3 contains 15 residues. The CDR3 DNA reads as TGTGCCAGCAGCTTTGCCCTCCTTGCGGGGTACGAGCAGTACTTC. Translating gives CASSFALLAGYEQYF.

Of note for this clonotype: A much larger clone is a single base away; this may be a read error. The chain couples TRBV19 to TRBJ2-2, with D perhaps being TRBD1 or TRBD2 (7 bases each). Trimming took off 3 bases at V and 3 bases at J, with 14 bases between the two ends. CDR1 and CDR2 (germline): LNHDA, SQIVND (reference sequence). The CDR3 sequence is 16 residues long. CDR3 sequence reads: CASSMRGTDDTGELFF. In DNA, the CDR3 is TGTGCCAGTAGTATGCGGGGGACAGACGACACCGGGGAGCTGTTTTTT.

The rearrangement joins TRBV6-2 or TRBV6-3 to TRBJ2-7; D might be TRBD2 (6 bases). Germline CDR1 and CDR2: MNHEY and SVGEGT. The CDR3 length is 14 residues. V lost 6 bases and J lost 1, with 13 bases in between. In nucleotides, the CDR3 is TGTGCCAGCAGCTCCGGGACTGATTCCTACGAGCAGTACTTC. Protein: CASSSGTDSYEQYF.

This clonotype was counted at least ten times. The CDR3 sequence: CASTKLPGTTPEQYF. The DNA for the CDR3 is TGTGCCAGCACTAAACTCCCCGGGACAACCCCCGAGCAGTACTTC. V usage is TRBV6-2 or TRBV6-3 and J usage is TRBJ2-7, with D perhaps matching TRBD1 (6 bases). V lost 7 bases and J lost 6, with 22 bases in between. There are 15 residues in the CDR3. Germline assignment: CDR1 MNHEY and CDR2 SVGEGT.

Worth noting for this clonotype: This could be a read error, since a much larger clone is one nucleotide away. The chain couples TRBV27 to TRBJ2-6; D possibly corresponds to TRBD1 (5 bases). The CDR3 has 14 residues. The germline CDR1 and CDR2 sequences are MNHEY and SMNVEV (reference sequence). CDR3 protein: CASSLLVGAIVLTF. CDR3 DNA: TGTGCCAGCAGTTTACTAGTTGGGGCCATCGTCCTGACTTTC.

The V call is TRBV2, the J call TRBJ2-7; 9 nucleotides match TRBD2. Germline V gene data show CDR1 as SNHLY and CDR2 as FYNNEI. After removal of 8 bases from V and 4 bases from J, the junction contained 6 bases not matched to a gene. The CDR3 is 13 amino acids. The CDR3 reads CASAGGRRYEQYF. The CDR3 nucleotides read TGTGCCAGCGCGGGGGGGCGAAGGTACGAGCAGTACTTC.